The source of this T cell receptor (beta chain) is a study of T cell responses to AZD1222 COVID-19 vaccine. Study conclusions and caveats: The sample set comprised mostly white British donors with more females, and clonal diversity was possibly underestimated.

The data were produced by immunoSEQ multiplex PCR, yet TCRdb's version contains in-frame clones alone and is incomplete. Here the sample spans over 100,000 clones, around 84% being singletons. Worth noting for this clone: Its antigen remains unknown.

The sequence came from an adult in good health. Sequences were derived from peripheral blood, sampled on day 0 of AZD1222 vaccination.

CDR3 DNA: TGTGCCAGCAGTGACGGTGATGAGCAGTTCTTC. Its protein product is CASSDGDEQFF. The V and J genes are TRBV6-1 and TRBJ2-1; D remains ambiguous. The CDR3 is 11 amino acids. Germline values: CDR1 MNHNS, CDR2 SASEGT. Trimming cost V 3 bases and J 8 bases, with 5 bases left between them.